These 23 T cell receptor beta chains were sequenced from one sample in a study of blood T cell repertoires in COVID-19. Clones were read by immunoSEQ multiplex PCR, and TCRdb kept only the in-frame ones, dropping some. The repertoire holds 120,000 to 150,000 clones, with about 89% as singletons. Sequencing input: peripheral blood. These receptors originate from a man in his fifties or sixties who had recovered from COVID-19.

This clone was recorded only once. The chain couples TRBV5-1 to TRBJ1-1; tentatively, D is TRBD1 (5 bases). The CDR3 covers 12 residues. The germline CDR1 and CDR2 sequences are SGHRS and YFSETQ. V lost 3 bases and J lost 6, with 9 bases in between. CDR3 DNA sequence: TGCGCCAGCAGCTCAGACAGCGCTGAAGCTTTCTTT. Protein product: CASSSDSAEAFF.

The chain combines TRBV4-3 with TRBJ1-6; D gene uncertain. The CDR3 runs 14 residues. Germline loops: CDR1 LGHNA, CDR2 YSLEER. V was shortened by 0 bases and J by 9 bases, with 9 bases between the two germline ends. CDR3 sequence: CASSQEARVSPLHF. The CDR3 DNA is TGCGCCAGCAGCCAAGAGGCACGGGTTTCACCCCTCCACTTT.

V gene TRBV6-5 combines with J gene TRBJ2-7; 7 bases agree with TRBD1. Germline V gene data show CDR1 as MNHEY and CDR2 as SVGAGI. V trimming: 2 bases; J trimming: 5 bases; junction bases outside the gene matches: 9. CDR3 length: 15 amino acids. The CDR3 protein is CASSYGTGATDEQYF. The CDR3, as DNA: TGTGCCAGCAGTTACGGAACAGGGGCGACGGACGAGCAGTACTTC.

This chain joins TRBV19 and TRBJ2-5, with 12 nucleotides matching TRBD2. The CDR3 extends over 14 amino acids. The trim removed 7 bases at V and 6 bases at J, leaving 6 bases unmatched. Germline CDR1 and CDR2: LNHDA and SQIVND (reference sequence). For the CDR3, the DNA is TGTGCCAGTAAGACTAGCGGGGGCGGGAAGACCCAGTACTTC. Its protein is CASKTSGGGKTQYF.

The chain uses TRBV28 and TRBJ1-3; TRBD1 aligns across 9 bases. V lost 2 bases, J lost 5 bases, and 7 bases stayed unmatched. The CDR3 runs 16 residues. The V gene's germline CDR1 is MDHEN and CDR2 SYDVKM. In DNA, the CDR3 is TGTGCCAGCAGTTTACTCCCGGGACAGGGTAGAAACACCATATATTTT. Amino acid sequence: CASSLLPGQGRNTIYF.

The chain combines TRBV6-6 with TRBJ1-2; 7 nucleotides line up with TRBD1. Trimming removed 5 bases from V and 2 bases from J; junction bases left unmatched: 11. CDR1 is MNHNY, CDR2 SVGAGI, per germline (reference sequence). This CDR3 region has 16 residues. The DNA for the CDR3 is TGTGCCAGCAGTCTACCCGACAGGGCTAAGAACTATGGCTACACCTTC. Residues: CASSLPDRAKNYGYTF.

The V gene is TRBV18, the J gene TRBJ1-5; 8 positions agree with TRBD1. Germline V gene lookup returns CDR1 KGHSH and CDR2 LQKENI. This CDR3 is built from 15 residues. The ends lost 6 bases at V and 8 bases at J; junction bases unmatched: 12. The CDR3 loop reads CASSPGTGDLKPQHF. CDR3 DNA: TGTGCCAGCTCTCCCGGGACAGGAGATTTGAAGCCCCAGCATTTT.

V usage is TRBV5-4 and J usage is TRBJ1-1; weak D call: TRBD1 (5 bases). Germline lookup yields CDR1 SGHNT and CDR2 YYREEE (reference sequence). The V end lost 6 bases, the J end lost 1 base, and 16 bases lay between the germline ends. This CDR3 region has 15 residues. DNA of the CDR3: TGTGCCAGCAACGACAGAGGACGGCAGAACACTGAAGCTTTCTTT. It yields the protein CASNDRGRQNTEAFF. The full variable domain, completed using reference TRBV5-4 and TRBJ1-1, is ETGVTQSPTHLIKTRGQQVTLRCSSQSGHNTVSWYQQALGQGPQFIFQYYREEENGRGNFPPRFSGLQFPNYSSELNVNALELDDSALYLCASNDRGRQNTEAFFGQGTRLTVV.

This chain joins TRBV24-1 and TRBJ1-5; D is possibly TRBD1 (5 bases). The CDR3 is 17 amino acids. V was pared by 7 bases and J by 0 bases, with 18 bases between. Germline V gene lookup returns CDR1 KGHDR and CDR2 SFDVKD. CDR3 nucleotides: TGTGCCACCAGGAAAGGGGCGGCGCCTTATAGCAATCAGCCCCAGCATTTT. This sequence encodes CATRKGAAPYSNQPQHF.

This clone was counted only a few times. The rearrangement uses TRBV2 and TRBJ1-3, with a tentative D call TRBD1 (6 bases). Trimming cost V 6 bases and J 5 bases, with 8 bases left between them. The germline CDR1 and CDR2 sequences are SNHLY and FYNNEI. The CDR3 sequence is 12 residues long. The CDR3 bases are TGTGCCAGCAGCACAGGGCGAAACACCATATATTTT. Its protein product is CASSTGRNTIYF.

The CDR3 sequence is CASSYSGATGNTIYF. The CDR3 region has the DNA TGTGCCAGCAGTTACTCAGGGGCGACTGGAAACACCATATATTTT. V usage is TRBV6-5 and J usage is TRBJ1-3; D perhaps matches TRBD1 (5 bases). V was pared by 0 bases and J by 2 bases, with 8 bases between. Germline V CDR1 and CDR2: MNHEY, SVGAGI. CDR3 length: 15 residues.

J is TRBJ1-3 and V is TRBV7-9; D might be TRBD1 (6 bases). This CDR3 is 14 amino acids long. Deletions cut 2 bases from V and 3 bases from J, with 8 bases between. Per the germline V gene, CDR1 is SEHNR and CDR2 is FQNEAQ (reference sequence). CDR3 protein: CASSLPRGGNTIYF. CDR3 DNA sequence: TGTGCCAGCAGCTTACCCAGGGGTGGAAACACCATATATTTT.

This sequence joins TRBV6-1 and TRBJ2-1; 8 bases map to TRBD2. Germline CDR1 MNHNS, CDR2 SASEGT. J was trimmed by 4 bases and V by 4 bases; bases with no gene match: 18. The CDR3 length is 19 residues. CDR3 region: CASSASDLPGLEGYNEQFF. In DNA, the CDR3 is TGTGCCAGCAGTGCGAGCGATTTGCCGGGACTAGAGGGGTACAATGAGCAGTTCTTC.

This rearrangement joins TRBV6-6 to TRBJ1-2, with D perhaps TRBD1 (6 bases). CDR1 and CDR2 (germline): MNHNY, SVGAGI (reference sequence). CDR3 length: 14 residues. V lost 2 bases, J lost 4 bases, and 11 bases lay in between. CDR3 residues: CASSYDDRSYGYTF. The CDR3, as DNA: TGTGCCAGCAGTTACGACGACAGGTCCTATGGCTACACCTTC.

The chain recombines TRBV11-2 with TRBJ2-7; D is uncertain. The CDR3 length is 12 residues. V gave up 0 bases and J gave up 5 bases, with 5 bases separating them. Germline V gives CDR1 SGHAT, CDR2 FQNNGV. DNA of the CDR3: TGTGCCAGCAGCTTAGATCGGGACGAGCAGTACTTC. This codes for CASSLDRDEQYF.

This clone appeared once. The chain links TRBV5-5 to TRBJ2-7; TRBD2 matches at 9 bases. V trimming: 1 base; J trimming: 0 bases; junction bases outside the gene matches: 5. CDR3 length: 16 residues. Germline lookup yields CDR1 SGHKS and CDR2 YYEKEE (reference sequence). CDR3 region: CASSLYAGGYSYEQYF. The CDR3 DNA follows: TGTGCCAGCAGCTTGTACGCGGGGGGGTACTCCTACGAGCAGTACTTC.

The rearrangement links TRBV5-1 to TRBJ2-3; possibly TRBD1 for D (5 bases). Trimming cost V 1 base and J 0 bases, with 15 bases left between them. Per germline, CDR1 SGHRS and CDR2 YFSETQ. This CDR3 comprises 17 residues. This chain's CDR3 is CASSLLQTDTSTDTQYF. DNA of the CDR3: TGCGCCAGCAGCTTGTTACAGACGGACACTAGCACAGATACGCAGTATTTT.

This chain links TRBV9 with TRBJ2-7; D not resolved. The CDR3 extends over 14 amino acids. Looked up from germline, CDR1 is SGDLS and CDR2 is YYNGEE. V lost 1 base to trimming and J lost 6 bases, with 14 bases between them. The CDR3 nucleotides are TGTGCCAGCAGCGTAAGAAGCGTCGCCGGCGAGCAGTACTTC. Protein: CASSVRSVAGEQYF. Full variable domain (rest looked up from reference TRBV9 and TRBJ2-7): DSGVTQTPKHLITATGQRVTLRCSPRSGDLSVYWYQQSLDQGLQFLIQYYNGEERAKGNILERFSAQQFPDLHSELNLSSLELGDSALYFCASSVRSVAGEQYFGPGTRLTVT.

This chain connects TRBV4-3 to TRBJ1-4; TRBD1 aligns across 9 bases. Trimming took 2 bases from V and 7 from J; bases not matched to a gene: 5. Germline-derived CDR1 and CDR2 are LGHNA and YSLEER. CDR3 length: 15 amino acids. The CDR3 DNA reads TGCGCCAGCAGCCAACTTCCGGGACAGGGTGAAAAACTGTTTTTT. Translating it yields CASSQLPGQGEKLFF.

V and J are TRBV2 and TRBJ2-5; D may be TRBD2 (5 bases). The CDR3 runs 14 residues. The ends were cut back, 5 bases at V and 5 bases at J, with 15 bases in the middle. CDR1 is SNHLY, CDR2 FYNNEI, per germline. The CDR3 protein is CASSSWTRRETQYF. The CDR3 nucleotides read TGTGCCAGCAGTTCCTGGACTCGCAGGGAGACCCAGTACTTC. The complete variable domain, with remaining parts taken from reference TRBV2 and TRBJ2-5, reads EPEVTQTPSHQVTQMGQEVILRCVPISNHLYFYWYRQILGQKVEFLVSFYNNEISEKSEIFDDQFSVERPDGSNFTLKIRSTKLEDSAMYFCASSSWTRRETQYFGPGTRLLVL.

This rearrangement joins TRBV6-4 to TRBJ1-1, with a tentative D call TRBD1 (5 bases). The germline CDR1 and CDR2 sequences are MRHNA and SNTAGT. This CDR3 has 13 amino acids. V lost 4 bases to trimming and J lost 5 bases, with 11 bases between them. In DNA form, the CDR3 reads TGTGCCAGCAGTGTACGGCAGGGAACTGAAGCTTTCTTT. Translating gives CASSVRQGTEAFF.

This chain joins TRBV6-5 and TRBJ1-3; no definite D call. Trimming left V 6 bases short and J 0 bases short, with 12 bases between. From germline, CDR1 is MNHEY and CDR2 SVGAGI. The CDR3 runs to 15 residues. The CDR3 protein is CASSLGGPSGNTIYF. The CDR3, as DNA: TGTGCCAGCAGCCTAGGCGGCCCCTCTGGAAACACCATATATTTT.

This chain joins TRBV7-8 and TRBJ2-5; 11 bases line up with TRBD2. This CDR3 spans 20 amino acids. With V trimmed by 4 bases and J by 5 bases, 21 bases remained unmatched. Germline V gene data show CDR1 as SGHVS and CDR2 as FQNEAQ. CDR3 in amino acids: CASSSPGRGLAGGYVETQYF. The CDR3 region has the DNA TGTGCCAGCAGCTCCCCAGGCAGGGGGCTAGCGGGGGGATATGTGGAGACCCAGTACTTC. The whole variable domain, remainder taken from reference TRBV7-8 and TRBJ2-5, is GAGVSQSPRYKVAKRGQDVALRCDPISGHVSLFWYQQALGQGPEFLTYFQNEAQLDKSGLPSDRFFAERPEGSVSTLKIQRTQQEDSAVYLCASSSPGRGLAGGYVETQYFGPGTRLLVL.